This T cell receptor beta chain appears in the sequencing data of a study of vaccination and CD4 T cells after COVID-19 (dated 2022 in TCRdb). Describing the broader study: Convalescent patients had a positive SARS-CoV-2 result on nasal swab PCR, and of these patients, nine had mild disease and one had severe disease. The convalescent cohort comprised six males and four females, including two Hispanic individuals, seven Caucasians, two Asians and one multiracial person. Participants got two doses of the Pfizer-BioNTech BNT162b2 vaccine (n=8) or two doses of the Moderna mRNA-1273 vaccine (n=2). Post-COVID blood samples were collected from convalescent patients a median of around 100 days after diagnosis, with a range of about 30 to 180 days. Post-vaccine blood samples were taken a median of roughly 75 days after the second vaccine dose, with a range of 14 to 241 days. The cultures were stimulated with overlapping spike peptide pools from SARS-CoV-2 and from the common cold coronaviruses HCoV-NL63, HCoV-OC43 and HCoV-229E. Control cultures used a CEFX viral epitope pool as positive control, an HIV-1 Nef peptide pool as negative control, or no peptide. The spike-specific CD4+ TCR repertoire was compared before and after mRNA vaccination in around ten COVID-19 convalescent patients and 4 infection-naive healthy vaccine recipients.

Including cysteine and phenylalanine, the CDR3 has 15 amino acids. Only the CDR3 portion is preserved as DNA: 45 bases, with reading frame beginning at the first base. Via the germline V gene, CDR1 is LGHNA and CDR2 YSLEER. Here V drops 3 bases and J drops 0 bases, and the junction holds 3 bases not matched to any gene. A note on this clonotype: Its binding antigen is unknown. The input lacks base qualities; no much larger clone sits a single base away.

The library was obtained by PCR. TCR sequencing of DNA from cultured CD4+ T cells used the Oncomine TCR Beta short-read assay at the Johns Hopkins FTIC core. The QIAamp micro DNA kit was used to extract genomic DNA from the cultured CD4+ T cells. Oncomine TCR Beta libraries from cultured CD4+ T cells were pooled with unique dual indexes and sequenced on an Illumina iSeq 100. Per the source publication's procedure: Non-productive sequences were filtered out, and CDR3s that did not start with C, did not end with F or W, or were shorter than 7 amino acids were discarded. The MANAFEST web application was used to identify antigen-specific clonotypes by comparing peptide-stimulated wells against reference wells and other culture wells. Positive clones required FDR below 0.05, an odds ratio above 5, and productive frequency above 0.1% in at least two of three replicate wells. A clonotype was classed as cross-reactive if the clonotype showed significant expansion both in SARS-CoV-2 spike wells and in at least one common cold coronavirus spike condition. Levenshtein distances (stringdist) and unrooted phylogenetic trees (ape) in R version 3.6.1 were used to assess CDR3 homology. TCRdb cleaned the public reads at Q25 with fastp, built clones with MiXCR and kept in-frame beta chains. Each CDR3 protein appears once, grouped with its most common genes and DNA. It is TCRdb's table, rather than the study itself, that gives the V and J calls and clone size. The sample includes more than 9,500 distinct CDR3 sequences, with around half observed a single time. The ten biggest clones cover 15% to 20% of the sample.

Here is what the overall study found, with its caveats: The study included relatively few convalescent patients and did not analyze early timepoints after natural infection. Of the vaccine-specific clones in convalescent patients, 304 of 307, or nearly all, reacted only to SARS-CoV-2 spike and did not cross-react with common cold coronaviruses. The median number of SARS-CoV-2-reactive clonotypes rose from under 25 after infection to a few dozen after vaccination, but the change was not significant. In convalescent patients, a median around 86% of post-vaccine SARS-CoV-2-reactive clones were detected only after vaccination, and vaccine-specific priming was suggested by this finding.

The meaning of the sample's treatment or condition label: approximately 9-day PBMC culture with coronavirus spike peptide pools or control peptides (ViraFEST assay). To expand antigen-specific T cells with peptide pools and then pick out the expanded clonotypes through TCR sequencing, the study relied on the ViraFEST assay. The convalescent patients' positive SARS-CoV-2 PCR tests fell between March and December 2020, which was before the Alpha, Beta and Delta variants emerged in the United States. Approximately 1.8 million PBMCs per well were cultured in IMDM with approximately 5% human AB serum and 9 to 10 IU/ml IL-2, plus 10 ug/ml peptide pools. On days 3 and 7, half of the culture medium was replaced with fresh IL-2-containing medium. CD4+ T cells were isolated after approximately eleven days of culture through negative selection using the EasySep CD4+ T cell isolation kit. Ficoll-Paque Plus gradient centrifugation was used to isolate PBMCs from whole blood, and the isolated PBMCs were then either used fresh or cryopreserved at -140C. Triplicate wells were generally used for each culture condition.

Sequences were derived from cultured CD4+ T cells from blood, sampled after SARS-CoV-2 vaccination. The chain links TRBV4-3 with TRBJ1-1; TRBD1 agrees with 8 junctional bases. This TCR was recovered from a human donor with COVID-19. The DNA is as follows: TGCGCCAGCAGCCACCGACAGGGGCTGAACACTGAAGCTTTCTTT. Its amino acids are CASSHRQGLNTEAFF.